Listed below are T cell receptor beta chains from one sample, sequenced in a study of control samples from healthy donors and cancer patients. TCRdb keeps only in-frame clones here, not all; method: immunoSEQ multiplex PCR. Of some 130,000 clones detected, about 92% appear once; the ten largest clones hold more than 1.5%. Sequences were obtained from PBMCs. These receptors were obtained from a man aged 50-59 years with head and neck cancer. The CDR3 runs from the conserved cysteine through the conserved F or W. D genes are given only for firm matches. The size field is filled for only some rows; it gives once, few, many or a size class.

j_call v_call d_call clone_size cdr3_aa cdr3_nt
TRBJ1-3 TRBV30 - - CAWSRGTPSGNTIYF TGTGCCTGGAGTAGGGGGACTCCCTCTGGAAACACCATATATTTT
TRBJ1-2 TRBV6-5 TRBD1 - CASSYSMTGDHGYTF TGTGCCAGCAGTTACAGCATGACAGGGGACCATGGCTACACCTTC
TRBJ1-4 TRBV5-1 TRBD1 - CASSLDDRGMQKLFF TGCGCCAGCAGCTTAGACGACAGGGGCATGCAAAAACTGTTTTTT
TRBJ2-7 TRBV6-5 - - CASTGGGGYYEQYF TGTGCCAGCACTGGGGGCGGCGGATACTACGAGCAGTACTTC
TRBJ2-3 TRBV7-3 - - CASSLSIRNTDTQYF TGTGCCAGCAGCTTATCTATTAGGAACACAGATACGCAGTATTTT
TRBJ1-6 TRBV3-1/TRBV3-2 TRBD1 - CASSRGDRLLGSPLHF TGTGCCAGCAGCCGCGGGGACAGGCTATTGGGTTCACCCCTCCACTTT
TRBJ2-3 TRBV4-3 - - CASSQLSGESLEAQYF TGCGCCAGCAGCCAACTCTCAGGGGAGTCTCTTGAGGCGCAGTATTTT
TRBJ1-1 TRBV27 - - CASSPLGQLFEAFF TGTGCCAGCAGTCCCCTCGGACAGCTCTTCGAAGCTTTCTTT
TRBJ1-1 TRBV5-1 - - CASSLGKRGTGDTEAFF TGCGCCAGCAGCTTGGGAAAGAGGGGGACTGGGGACACTGAAGCTTTCTTT
TRBJ1-6 TRBV7-2 - - CASSALGGNYNSPLHF TGTGCCAGCAGCGCCCTTGGGGGAAATTATAATTCACCCCTCCACTTT
TRBJ2-2 TRBV4-1 - - CASSQETTNTGELFF TGCGCCAGCAGCCAAGAGACTACGAACACCGGGGAGCTGTTTTTT
TRBJ1-5 TRBV5-1 TRBD1 - CASSLGDSQPQHF TGCGCCAGCAGCTTAGGGGACAGTCAGCCCCAGCATTTT
TRBJ1-5 TRBV28 TRBD1 - CASSITRGNQPQHF TGTGCCAGCAGTATTACCAGGGGGAATCAGCCCCAGCATTTT
TRBJ1-1 TRBV25-1 - - CASSFNTEAFF TGTGCCAGCAGTTTTAACACTGAAGCTTTCTTT
TRBJ1-4 TRBV7-8 TRBD1 once CASSLGGQGHEKLFF TGTGCCAGCAGCTTAGGGGGACAGGGGCATGAAAAACTGTTTTTT
TRBJ2-2 TRBV2 - - CASRAARAGELFF TGTGCCAGCAGGGCCGCACGGGCCGGGGAGCTGTTTTTT
TRBJ2-1 TRBV6-6 TRBD2 - CASSQTSGNSYNEQFF TGTGCCAGCAGCCAGACTAGCGGGAACTCCTACAATGAGCAGTTCTTC
TRBJ2-7 TRBV6-5 TRBD2 - CASSYSAGGPREQYF TGTGCCAGCAGTTACTCTGCGGGGGGGCCGAGGGAGCAGTACTTC
TRBJ1-2 TRBV7-9 - - CASSLVSRVSSYGYTF TGTGCCAGCAGCTTAGTTTCCAGGGTATCCAGCTATGGCTACACCTTC
TRBJ2-7 TRBV3-1/TRBV3-2 TRBD2 - CASSPETSLYEQYF TGTGCCAGCAGCCCTGAGACTAGCTTATACGAGCAGTACTTC
TRBJ1-4 TRBV7-6 - - CASSLGSTTNEKLFF TGTGCCAGCAGCTTGGGTTCAACAACTAATGAAAAACTGTTTTTT
TRBJ1-2 TRBV28 TRBD1 - CASTPGGVPPYGYTF TGTGCCAGCACCCCAGGGGGGGTCCCCCCGTATGGCTACACCTTC
TRBJ1-2 TRBV19 - - CASRRFNGYTF TGTGCCAGTAGGCGATTCAATGGCTACACCTTC
TRBJ2-7 TRBV12-5 - - CASGLGRYEQYF TGTGCTAGTGGTTTGGGCCGTTACGAGCAGTACTTC
TRBJ2-3 TRBV7-2 TRBD2 - CASSLKAGGMTDTQYF TGTGCCAGCAGCTTAAAAGCGGGGGGGATGACAGATACGCAGTATTTT
TRBJ2-1 TRBV7-9 TRBD2 - CASSRAGGNNEQFF TGTGCCAGCAGCCGCGCGGGGGGGAACAATGAGCAGTTCTTC
TRBJ1-4 TRBV28 - - CASSLGGFTSNEKLFF TGTGCCAGCAGCCTGGGAGGGTTTACAAGCAATGAAAAACTGTTTTTT
TRBJ2-7 TRBV7-2 - - CASSSVLTYEQYF TGTGCCAGCAGTTCGGTCCTAACCTACGAGCAGTACTTC
TRBJ1-1 TRBV5-4 - - CASSLGGETEAFF TGTGCCAGCAGCTTGGGCGGGGAGACTGAAGCTTTCTTT
TRBJ1-2 TRBV7-9 - few CASSSDNGYTF TGTGCCAGCAGCTCGGACAATGGCTACACCTTC
TRBJ2-5 TRBV7-3 - - CASSLSSQETQYF TGTGCCAGCAGCTTAAGTAGCCAGGAGACCCAGTACTTC
TRBJ1-4 TRBV12-3/TRBV12-4 TRBD1 - CASRATGAEKLFF TGTGCCAGCAGGGCAACAGGGGCTGAAAAACTGTTTTTT
TRBJ1-1 TRBV29-1 TRBD1 - CSALDRGNTEAFF TGCAGCGCCCTGGACAGGGGGAACACTGAAGCTTTCTTT
TRBJ2-7 TRBV6-2/TRBV6-3 TRBD1 - CASSPGTASRDEQYF TGTGCCAGCAGTCCCGGGACAGCTTCTCGGGACGAGCAGTACTTC
TRBJ2-3 TRBV4-2 - - CASSQELGGTQYF TGTGCCAGCAGCCAAGAACTGGGTGGTACGCAGTATTTT
TRBJ1-1 TRBV4-3 - - CASSFKGLNTEAFF TGCGCCAGCAGTTTTAAGGGCTTAAACACTGAAGCTTTCTTT
TRBJ1-2 TRBV7-9 - - CASSLGGQLYGYTF TGTGCCAGCAGCTTAGGCGGTCAGCTCTATGGCTACACCTTC
TRBJ1-2 TRBV5-1 - - CASSGDLRGYTF TGCGCCAGCAGCGGGGACTTGAGGGGCTACACCTTC
TRBJ1-6 TRBV6-5 TRBD1 once CASSYSWQGANSPLHF TGTGCCAGCAGTTACTCGTGGCAGGGGGCGAACTCACCCCTCCACTTT
TRBJ1-4 TRBV7-9 - - CASSFSIIEKLFF TGTGCCAGCAGCTTCTCGATAATTGAAAAACTGTTTTTT
TRBJ2-3 TRBV19 - - CASSISGISTDTQYF TGTGCCAGCAGTATCTCTGGGATTAGCACAGATACGCAGTATTTT
TRBJ1-1 TRBV19 - - CATKERGKTEAFF TGTGCCACTAAAGAGCGGGGGAAGACTGAAGCTTTCTTT
TRBJ2-2 TRBV5-1 - - CASSIRGAGSAGELFF TGCGCCAGCAGCATACGGGGGGCTGGATCCGCCGGGGAGCTGTTTTTT
TRBJ1-5 TRBV2 - - CASSEDRQNQPQHF TGTGCCAGCAGTGAAGACCGGCAAAATCAGCCCCAGCATTTT
TRBJ2-1 TRBV4-1 TRBD2 once CASSQTSGGADEQFF TGCGCCAGCAGCCAGACTAGCGGGGGGGCGGATGAGCAGTTCTTC
TRBJ1-2 TRBV28 - - CASSVPPYGYTF TGTGCCAGCAGTGTCCCCCCATATGGCTACACCTTC